The 2 T cell receptor beta chains in this list originate from one sample, sequenced in a study of cytotoxic CD8 clonotypes in ibrutinib-treated CLL. Libraries were prepared by immunoSEQ multiplex PCR; TCRdb keeps only in-frame clonotypes and omits some of them. In the table there are roughly 130,000 clones, about 80% of which are singletons. Material: PBMCs, obtained after 12 months of ibrutinib treatment. The receptor source for this set is a human donor with chronic lymphocytic leukemia.

This sequence joins TRBV6-6 and TRBJ1-1; no clear D gene. The CDR3 is 14 amino acids. Trimming took off 5 bases at V and 3 bases at J, with 13 bases between the two ends. Germline CDR1 reads MNHNY; CDR2 reads SVGAGI (reference sequence). The chain's CDR3 is CASSGRISHTEAFF. CDR3 DNA: TGTGCCAGCAGTGGACGGATCTCGCACACTGAAGCTTTCTTT.

The V call is TRBV9, the J call TRBJ2-1, with unresolved D. Germline lookup yields CDR1 SGDLS and CDR2 YYNGEE. The CDR3 length is 13 residues. Trimming left V 3 bases short and J 5 bases short, with 9 bases between. The chain's CDR3 is CASSGRGDNEQFF. CDR3 in DNA: TGTGCCAGCAGCGGACGTGGGGACAATGAGCAGTTCTTC.